Shown below are 15 T cell receptor beta chains from a single sample sequenced in a study of CXCR3-negative and CXCR3-positive naive CD8 T cells. Researchers prepared the TRB cDNA libraries using 5' RACE with UMI labels. TCRdb reprocessed the 5' RACE reads and reports one entry per CDR3 protein, with no DNA. The sample data list 100,000 to 150,000 distinct CDR3 sequences. Source material: naive CXCR3- CD8+ T cells from blood. Noted subset: CD45RO-CCR7+CD27+CD95- naive CD8+ T cells lacking CXCR3 (TNR3-). These receptors originate from a human donor in good health. Some clones in this sample may be carry-over from other donors' samples.

The gene calls are TRBV5-1 and TRBJ1-2; the D call from TCRdb, TRBD1, cannot be confirmed without DNA. CDR3 length equals 14 residues. Germline V gene sequence: CDR1 SGHRS, CDR2 YFSETQ. The CDR3 sequence: CASSLRTRADGYTF. The whole variable domain, remainder taken from reference TRBV5-1 and TRBJ1-2, is KAGVTQTPRYLIKTRGQQVTLSCSPISGHRSVSWYQQTPGQGLQFLFEYFSETQRNKGNFPGRFSGRQFSNSRSEMNVSTLELGDSALYLCASSLRTRADGYTFGSGTRLTVV.

The V gene is TRBV5-1, the J gene TRBJ1-1; TCRdb indicates TRBD1, and absent DNA this call remains unverified. CDR3 length: 15 residues. Germline V gives CDR1 SGHRS, CDR2 YFSETQ. CDR3 in amino acids: CASTGTGFMNTEAFF.

The CDR3 sequence: CASSPAPPYNEQFF. The J gene is TRBJ2-1, the V gene TRBV5-1. This CDR3 is built from 14 residues. Germline-derived CDR1 and CDR2 are SGHRS and YFSETQ.

The rearrangement links TRBV6-5 to TRBJ2-7; the TCRdb call, TRBD1, lacks DNA for checking. The germline V gene has CDR1 MNHEY and CDR2 SVGAGI. The CDR3 covers 15 residues. Here the CDR3 reads CASSYGRQGRYEQYF.

The rearrangement links TRBV12-3 or TRBV12-4 to TRBJ2-1. This CDR3 region has 11 residues. CDR3 loop: CAIGSYNEQFF.

The gene calls are TRBV9 and TRBJ2-7. Germline V gene lookup returns CDR1 SGDLS and CDR2 YYNGEE. This CDR3 has 13 amino acids. The CDR3 loop reads CASSVGTSYEQYF.

The chain joins TRBV7-9 to TRBJ1-6; absent DNA, TCRdb's TRBD1 call cannot be checked. The germline CDR1 and CDR2 sequences are SEHNR and FQNEAQ (reference sequence). CDR3 length equals 15 residues. Here the CDR3 reads CASSPQQGADSPLHF. The full variable domain, rest sourced from reference TRBV7-9 and TRBJ1-6, is DTGVSQNPRHKITKRGQNVTFRCDPISEHNRLYWYRQTLGQGPEFLTYFQNEAQLEKSRLLSDRFSAERPKGSFSTLEIQRTEQGDSAMYLCASSPQQGADSPLHFGNGTRLTVT.

This chain connects TRBV4-2 to TRBJ2-1; TCRdb's D call of TRBD1 is untestable without DNA. Germline values: CDR1 LGHNA, CDR2 YNFKEQ. The CDR3 runs to 17 residues. The CDR3 is CASSPPLGDRGGNEQFF.

This chain uses TRBV6-5 with TRBJ2-7; checking the TCRdb D call of TRBD1 is not possible without DNA. This CDR3 spans 14 amino acids. Germline loops: CDR1 MNHEY, CDR2 SVGAGI. Here the CDR3 reads CASSTPGTGYEQYF.

This chain joins TRBV7-3 and TRBJ2-7. CDR1 and CDR2 (germline): SGHTA, FQGTGA. The CDR3 spans 13 residues. CDR3 residues: CASSSTDDYEQYF.

The chain joins TRBV6-2 or TRBV6-3 to TRBJ2-7. Germline-derived CDR1 and CDR2 are MNHEY and SVGEGT. This CDR3 is 12 amino acids long. This CDR3 reads CASSYGPYEQYF.

The V call is TRBV4-1, the J call TRBJ2-7. CDR1 is MGHRA and CDR2 is YSYEKL in the germline V gene. The CDR3 has 14 amino acids. CDR3 loop: CASSQGTAAYEQYF.

The chain links TRBV7-9 to TRBJ1-1; as DNA is missing, the TRBD1 call by TCRdb cannot be tested. This CDR3 has 13 residues. Germline lookup yields CDR1 SEHNR and CDR2 FQNEAQ (reference sequence). The CDR3 protein is CASSPLMNTEAFF.

This sequence joins TRBV29-1 and TRBJ2-3; TCRdb calls TRBD1, which cannot be checked without DNA. Looked up from germline, CDR1 is SQVTM and CDR2 is ANQGSEA. The length of the CDR3 is 15 residues. CDR3 in amino acids: CSVDPGGASTDTQYF.

The chain employs TRBV29-1 and TRBJ1-1. This CDR3 has 17 residues. CDR1 SQVTM and CDR2 ANQGSEA come from the germline V gene. CDR3 amino acids: CSAHGRGHGLVNTEAFF. Full variable domain (outside the CDR3, taken from reference TRBV29-1 and TRBJ1-1): SAVISQKPSRDICQRGTSLTIQCQVDSQVTMMFWYRQQPGQSLTLIATANQGSEATYESGFVIDKFPISRPNLTFSTLTVSNMSPEDSSIYLCSAHGRGHGLVNTEAFFGQGTRLTVV.